This TCR beta chain came from a study of regulatory T cells in long-lasting Graves disease. Building of the TCR beta libraries involved iRepertoire HTBI primers and Arm-PCR of CDR3 regions. TCRdb analysed the multiplex PCR reads with MiXCR anew, one entry per CDR3 protein. The sample contains about 560,000 distinct CDR3 sequences, about 16% of which appear only once. The sample's time point: newly diagnosed GD, antithyroid drugs for less than 3 months. Making the TCR library involved RNA that had been extracted from PBMCs. Germline V gives CDR1 ENHRY, CDR2 SYGVKD. Between the trimmed V and J ends, which lost 3 bases and 1 base, there was a span of 9 bases. This CDR3 is built from 14 residues. Whole-study results and caveats: The number of shared public clonotypes was higher in persistent patients (around 2,700) than new patients (more than 850). Segments TRBV28, TRBJ1-2 and TRBJ2-5 showed preferential usage in persistent disease.

On this clonotype: Its antigen is still unknown.

This sample also appeared in a second study, on T cells in Graves' hyperthyroidism and ophthalmopathy.

The chain employs TRBV10-3 and TRBJ1-1; D unresolved. Specimen: peripheral blood mononuclear cells (PBMCs), collected at new diagnosis, from a patient treated with antithyroid drugs. The sequence derives from a man between 18 and 29 years old with Graves disease. The CDR3 region has the DNA TGTGCCATCAGTGAACACGGGAAGAACACTGAAGCTTTCTTT. This translates into CAISEHGKNTEAFF.